Each of the 21 T cell receptor beta chains below was sequenced from the same sample in a study of cytomegalovirus exposure and HLA in healthy donors. PCR amplification relied on 60 Vbeta primers (plus 13 Jbeta primers). The method was immunoSEQ multiplex PCR; TCRdb's version includes in-frame clones alone and lacks a portion of them. The sample has over 50,000 clones; 65% to 80% are singletons. The sample was PBMCs. The receptor set was obtained from a middle-aged man in good health and CMV-seropositive.

This chain uses TRBV5-1 with TRBJ1-1; tentatively, D is TRBD1 (5 bases). V was trimmed by 2 bases and J by 1 base, leaving 9 bases between them. The germline CDR1 and CDR2 sequences are SGHRS and YFSETQ. CDR3 length: 14 residues. The CDR3 nucleotides are TGCGCCAGCAGCTTACAGGTTACGAACACTGAAGCTTTCTTT. Translated: CASSLQVTNTEAFF.

This clone was detected only a few times. The rearrangement uses TRBV4-1 and TRBJ1-1; 7 nucleotides line up with TRBD1. This CDR3 spans 15 amino acids. Germline loops: CDR1 MGHRA, CDR2 YSYEKL. With 4 bases clipped from V and 1 base from J, the junction kept 6 bases outside the gene matches. The CDR3 nucleotides read TGCGCCAGCAGCCTACGGACAGGACGGAACACTGAAGCTTTCTTT. Amino acid sequence: CASSLRTGRNTEAFF.

The chain couples TRBV11-1 to TRBJ1-2; D unclear. Germline V gene sequence: CDR1 SGHAT, CDR2 FQDESV (reference sequence). V shed 4 bases and J shed 2 bases, with 8 bases lying between them. CDR3 size: 13 residues. The DNA for the CDR3 is TGTGCCAGCAGCTCCACCGGGAACTATGGCTACACCTTC. This gives the protein CASSSTGNYGYTF.

The J gene is TRBJ1-2, the V gene TRBV6-1; no clear D. This CDR3 region has 16 residues. Per germline, CDR1 MNHNS and CDR2 SASEGT. V shed 1 base and J shed 6 bases, with 18 bases lying between them. The CDR3 DNA reads as TGTGCCAGCAGTGAAGTCTGGCAGACAAGTACGGATGGCTACACCTTC. It is translated as CASSEVWQTSTDGYTF.

This sequence joins TRBV19 and TRBJ1-5; D ambiguous. The CDR3 loop spans 14 amino acids. V shed 4 bases and J shed 5 bases, with 12 bases lying between them. Germline values: CDR1 LNHDA, CDR2 SQIVND (reference sequence). CDR3 loop: CASSRPRGDQPQHF. Written as DNA, the CDR3 is TGTGCCAGTAGTAGGCCTCGCGGAGATCAGCCCCAGCATTTT. Looking up the rest from reference TRBV19 and TRBJ1-5 gives the full variable domain: DGGITQSPKYLFRKEGQNVTLSCEQNLNHDAMYWYRQDPGQGLRLIYYSQIVNDFQKGDIAEGYSVSREKKESFPLTVTSAQKNPTAFYLCASSRPRGDQPQHFGDGTRLSIL.

The rearrangement joins TRBV5-1 to TRBJ1-4, with D possibly TRBD1 on 6 matching bases. V gave up 6 bases and J gave up 8 bases, with 17 bases separating them. Germline lookup yields CDR1 SGHRS and CDR2 YFSETQ. The CDR3 covers 14 residues. The CDR3 spells CASTPGGGREKLFF. As DNA, the CDR3 is TGCGCCAGCACCCCGGGAGGGGGGAGAGAAAAACTGTTTTTT.

This chain uses TRBV7-9 with TRBJ1-6; the D is unclear. V was shortened by 4 bases and J by 4 bases, with 17 bases between the two germline ends. This CDR3 comprises 17 residues. Per germline, CDR1 SEHNR and CDR2 FQNEAQ (reference sequence). CDR3 coding DNA: TGTGCCAGCAGCTCAGAGTCAGGCTCGCTTTATAATTCACCCCTCCACTTT. Translation gives CASSSESGSLYNSPLHF.

Comments on this clone: This same CDR3 is encoded by further DNA sequences in the sample. V and J are TRBV9 and TRBJ1-1, with a tentative D call TRBD1 (6 bases). Germline V CDR1 and CDR2: SGDLS, YYNGEE. V shed 0 bases and J shed 0 bases, with 9 bases lying between them. The CDR3 is 15 residues long. DNA of the CDR3: TGTGCCAGCAGCGTAGCGGACAGCCTGAACACTGAAGCTTTCTTT. Protein: CASSVADSLNTEAFF.

This chain links TRBV5-1 with TRBJ2-1; 8 bases map to TRBD2. Germline lookup yields CDR1 SGHRS and CDR2 YFSETQ. The CDR3 extends over 16 amino acids. Germline trimming cut 2 bases from V and 2 bases from J; bases unmatched to any gene: 6. Here the CDR3 reads CASSLKGGGTYNEQFF. DNA of the CDR3: TGCGCCAGCAGCTTAAAGGGCGGGGGGACCTACAATGAGCAGTTCTTC.

The J gene is TRBJ1-1, the V gene TRBV15; TRBD1 is a possible D gene (6 bases). There are 12 residues in the CDR3. The ends were cut back, 2 bases at V and 7 bases at J, with 8 bases in the middle. Germline lookup yields CDR1 LNHNV and CDR2 YYDKDF (reference sequence). CDR3 loop: CATSRQGNEAFF. The CDR3 nucleotides are TGTGCCACCAGCAGACAGGGGAATGAAGCTTTCTTT.

The J gene is TRBJ1-5, the V gene TRBV21-1; the D call in the table, TRBD1, was not verified against the DNA. TRBV21-1 is a pseudogene segment. The CDR3 has 18 residues. The CDR3 coding sequence is TGTGCCAGCAGCCCCTTGGGGACAGGGGGCGTTCGGGATCAGCCCCAGCATTTT. Its translation: CASSPLGTGGVRDQPQHF.

J is TRBJ2-1 and V is TRBV5-6; 8 nucleotides align to TRBD2. The V and J ends lost 6 bases and 0 bases, in that order; junction bases with no gene match: 5. The V gene's germline CDR1 is SGHDT and CDR2 YYEEEE. CDR3 length: 15 residues. CDR3 nucleotide sequence: TGTGCCAGCACAGGGCTAGCGGGCTCCTACAATGAGCAGTTCTTC. Its translation is CASTGLAGSYNEQFF.

This chain uses TRBV18 with TRBJ2-2; TRBD2 matches at 8 bases. This CDR3 comprises 15 residues. V dropped 6 bases and J dropped 2; count of bases not matched to a gene: 5. Germline loops: CDR1 KGHSH, CDR2 LQKENI. CDR3 bases: TGTGCCAGCTCGGCGACTAGCGCAAACACCGGGGAGCTGTTTTTT. This sequence encodes CASSATSANTGELFF.

Points on this clone: Germline is not matched at one junction end, which may reflect a read error. The rearrangement links TRBV7-8 to TRBJ1-1; D not certain. This CDR3 comprises 12 residues. CDR1 and CDR2 (germline): SGHVS, FQNEAQ. The CDR3 DNA sequence: TGTGCCAGCAGCTTATGGGCGCCTGAGGCTTTCTTT. Translation gives CASSLWAPEAFF. The complete variable domain, with remaining parts taken from reference TRBV7-8 and TRBJ1-1, reads GAGVSQSPRYKVAKRGQDVALRCDPISGHVSLFWYQQALGQGPEFLTYFQNEAQLDKSGLPSDRFFAERPEGSVSTLKIQRTQQEDSAVYLCASSLWAPEAFFGQGTRLTVV.

This chain connects TRBV27 to TRBJ1-1, with D hard to call. This CDR3 contains 14 residues. V shed 8 bases and J shed 1 base, with 14 bases lying between them. CDR1 is MNHEY, CDR2 SMNVEV, per germline (reference sequence). Here the CDR3 reads CASGMGRGNTEAFF. CDR3 bases: TGTGCCAGCGGGATGGGTCGGGGGAACACTGAAGCTTTCTTT.

The V and J genes are TRBV19 and TRBJ2-7; 7 bases line up with TRBD1. CDR1 LNHDA and CDR2 SQIVND come from the germline V gene (reference sequence). The CDR3 is 15 residues long. Unmatched junction bases numbered 5, after V lost 1 base and J lost 2 bases. CDR3 in amino acids: CASSIGTGGTYEQYF. The CDR3 DNA reads TGTGCCAGTAGTATAGGGACAGGAGGAACCTACGAGCAGTACTTC.

The V and J genes are TRBV7-6 and TRBJ2-3; D remains unclear. This CDR3 is built from 16 residues. The V end lost 5 bases, the J end lost 1 base, and 16 bases lay between the germline ends. CDR1 is SGHVS, CDR2 FNYEAQ, per germline. DNA for the CDR3: TGTGCCAGCAGCCTCTTCTTCGAGGAAGGCACAGATACGCAGTATTTT. Translating it yields CASSLFFEEGTDTQYF.

V is TRBV18 and J is TRBJ2-5; TRBD2 matches 11 bases. The length of the CDR3 is 16 residues. The V gene end was trimmed by 5 bases and the J gene end by 5 bases; junction bases not matched to a gene: 10. CDR1 is KGHSH, CDR2 LQKENI, per germline. In nucleotides, the CDR3 is TGTGCCAGCTCAATACTAGCGGGGGCAGCATTGGAGACCCAGTACTTC. This sequence encodes CASSILAGAALETQYF.

J is TRBJ1-2 and V is TRBV4-2; D is undetermined. Trimming stripped 2 bases from V and 6 bases from J, with 13 bases between. The CDR3 extends over 14 amino acids. The V gene's germline CDR1 is LGHNA and CDR2 YNFKEQ. CDR3 DNA sequence: TGTGCCAGCAGCCAATCGGCACAGACGGATGGCTACACCTTC. This gives the protein CASSQSAQTDGYTF.

This rearrangement joins TRBV10-2 to TRBJ1-6; 12 nucleotides match TRBD1. This CDR3 has 17 residues. Germline-derived CDR1 and CDR2 are WSHSY and SAAADI. J was trimmed by 7 bases and V by 9 bases; bases with no gene match: 13. Here the CDR3 DNA reads TGCGCCAGTACCGGGACAGGGGGCGGCCGGGGGAATTCACCCCTCCACTTT. Its translation: CASTGTGGGRGNSPLHF.

The chain joins TRBV30 to TRBJ2-1, with D possibly matching TRBD2 (7 bases). Germline V lookup: CDR1 GTSNPN, CDR2 SVGIG (reference sequence). V was cut by 3 bases and J by 8 bases, with 14 bases left in between. The CDR3 length is 13 residues. CDR3 coding DNA: TGTGCCTGGAGCACTTCCGGGGGGCATGAGCAGTTCTTC. This encodes CAWSTSGGHEQFF. The variable domain in full, with the rest retrieved from reference TRBV30 and TRBJ2-1, is SQTIHQWPATLVQPVGSPLSLECTVEGTSNPNLYWYRQAAGRGLQLLFYSVGIGQISSEVPQNLSASRPQDRQFILSSKKLLLSDSGFYLCAWSTSGGHEQFFGPGTRLTVL.